This T cell receptor beta chain stems from a study of shared clonotypes between healthy human individuals. Study observations and caveats: Depth of sequencing was expected to influence donor clonotype sharing.

For genomic DNA, unsorted samples relied on about 90 million PBMCs. In the study's own analysis: ImmunoSEQ sequences covered only the junction and lacked quality scores; filtering therefore differed. Profiled with immunoSEQ multiplex PCR; TCRdb holds only in-frame clones, not every one. V and J calls and clone size are given by that table; D and trimming were obtained from the DNA. Of 450,000 to 500,000 clones detected, approximately 84% appear once; the ten largest clones hold roughly 13%. This clone was seen more than once but under ten times. The antigen remains unidentified. Germline V gives CDR1 MDHEN, CDR2 SYDVKM. This CDR3 has 15 amino acids. Trimming removed 6 bases from V and 4 bases from J; junction bases left unmatched: 11.

The chain carries TRBV28 and TRBJ1-2, with 7 bases lining up with TRBD1. Sequencing was done on a sample of PBMCs. This receptor was obtained from a woman aged 40 to 50 in good health. Some clones in this sample may be carry-over from other donors' samples. The CDR3, as DNA: TGTGCCAGCAGCCTGCCACAGGGGACCGGCTATGGCTACACCTTC. It encodes CASSLPQGTGYGYTF.